This T cell receptor (beta chain) originates from a study of CD8+CD57+ T cells in acquired aplastic anemia. Overall study findings and caveats: The study identified under 30 CD8+ CDR3 sequences shared by patients and controls.

V dropped 4 bases and J dropped 4 bases, with 10 bases sitting between them. This CDR3 is built from 14 residues. Germline V gene lookup returns CDR1 SGHVS and CDR2 FQNEAQ. It was genomic DNA that served as the template for profiling TCR beta VDJ and CDR3. TCRdb used MiXCR to reprocess the reads, holding one entry per CDR3 protein. Of 100,000 to 150,000 distinct CDR3 sequences listed, 30% to 45% are singletons. Those patients picked for sequencing had displayed CD8+CD57+ cell expansion on flow cytometry. This clonotype was counted many times. Its antigen is as yet unknown. The chain employs TRBV7-8 and TRBJ2-2, with D possibly called TRBD1 or TRBD2 (5 bases each). Sequencing was done on a sample of sorted CD4+, CD8+, or CD8+CD57+ T cells (not recorded which) from PBMCs. The TCR sequence derives from a human donor with aplastic anemia. In DNA, the CDR3 is TGTGCCAGCAGCTCTAAGAGGGGCACCGGGGAGCTGTTTTTT. Amino acid sequence: CASSSKRGTGELFF.